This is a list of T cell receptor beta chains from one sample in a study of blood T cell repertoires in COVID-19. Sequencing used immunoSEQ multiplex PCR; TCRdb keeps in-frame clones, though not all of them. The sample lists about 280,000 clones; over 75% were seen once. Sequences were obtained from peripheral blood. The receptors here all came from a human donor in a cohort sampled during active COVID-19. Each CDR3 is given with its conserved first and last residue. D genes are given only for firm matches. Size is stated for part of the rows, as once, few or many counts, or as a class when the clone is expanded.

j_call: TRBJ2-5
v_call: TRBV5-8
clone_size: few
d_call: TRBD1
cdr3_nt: TGTGCCAGCAGCTACTCCGGGACAGGGGGTGAGACCCAGTACTTC
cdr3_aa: CASSYSGTGGETQYF

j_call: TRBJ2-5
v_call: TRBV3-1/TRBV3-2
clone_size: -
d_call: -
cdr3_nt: TGTGCCAGCAGCCAAGGCAGGGGCTTAGAGACCCAGTACTTC
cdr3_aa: CASSQGRGLETQYF

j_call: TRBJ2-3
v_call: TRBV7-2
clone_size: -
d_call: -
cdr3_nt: TGTGCCAGCAGGTGGGGCTCTAGCACAGATACGCAGTATTTT
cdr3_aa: CASRWGSSTDTQYF

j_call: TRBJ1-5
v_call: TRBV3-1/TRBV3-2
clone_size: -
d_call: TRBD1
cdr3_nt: TGTGCCAGCAGCTGGGGACAGAGGCAGCCCCAGCATTTT
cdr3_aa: CASSWGQRQPQHF

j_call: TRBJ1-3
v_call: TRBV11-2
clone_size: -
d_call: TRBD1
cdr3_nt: TGTGCCAGCACCATTAGGGGGCTGAATTCTGGAAACACCATATATTTT
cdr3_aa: CASTIRGLNSGNTIYF

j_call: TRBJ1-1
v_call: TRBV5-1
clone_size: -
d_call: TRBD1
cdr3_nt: TGCGCCAGCAGCTTGGATACAGGGGGAAAAGCTTTCTTT
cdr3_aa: CASSLDTGGKAFF

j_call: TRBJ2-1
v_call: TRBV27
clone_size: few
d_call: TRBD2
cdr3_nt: TGTGCCACCTCCCCCCGGGGAGGGAGCTCCTACAATGAGCAGTTCTTC
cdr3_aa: CATSPRGGSSYNEQFF

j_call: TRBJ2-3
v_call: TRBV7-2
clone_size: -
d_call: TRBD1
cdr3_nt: TGTGCCAGCAGCTTAGCCCTACAGGGGGCCAGCACAGATACGCAGTATTTT
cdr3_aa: CASSLALQGASTDTQYF

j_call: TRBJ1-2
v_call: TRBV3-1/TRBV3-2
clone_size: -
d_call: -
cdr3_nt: TGTGCCAGCAGCCAAGCGGGGGGAGGAGGAGGCTACACCTTC
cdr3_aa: CASSQAGGGGGYTF

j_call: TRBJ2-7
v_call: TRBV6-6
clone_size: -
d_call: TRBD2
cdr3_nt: TGTGCCAGCCGGGACCCCGGACTAGCGGGAAATTTCGAGCAGTACTTC
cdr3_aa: CASRDPGLAGNFEQYF

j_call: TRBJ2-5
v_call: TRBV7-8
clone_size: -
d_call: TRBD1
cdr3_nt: TGTGCCAGCAGCCGAAGACAGGGGGGGACCCAGTACTTC
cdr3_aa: CASSRRQGGTQYF

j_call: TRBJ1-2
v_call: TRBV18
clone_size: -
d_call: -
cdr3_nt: TGTGCCAGCTCACCCGAGTTTGGTTATGGCTACACCTTC
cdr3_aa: CASSPEFGYGYTF

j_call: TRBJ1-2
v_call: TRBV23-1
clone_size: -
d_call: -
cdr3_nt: TGCGCCAGCAGTCAAAATGGGAACTGGGGAAGCAGGGTTATGTATGGCTACACCTTC
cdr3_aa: CASSQNGNWGSRVMYGYTF

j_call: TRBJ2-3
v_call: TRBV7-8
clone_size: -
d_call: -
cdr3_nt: TGTGCCAGCAGCTGGACCGGGGCAGATACGCAGTATTTT
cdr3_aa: CASSWTGADTQYF

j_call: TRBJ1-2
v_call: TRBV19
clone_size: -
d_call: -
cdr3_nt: TGTGCCAGTAACCCCCAGGACAAAGAAGGCTACACCTTC
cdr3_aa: CASNPQDKEGYTF

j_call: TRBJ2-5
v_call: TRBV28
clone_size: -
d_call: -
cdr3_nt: TGTGCCAGCAGCCTCCCTGTTGGCAAAGAGACCCAGTACTTC
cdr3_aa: CASSLPVGKETQYF

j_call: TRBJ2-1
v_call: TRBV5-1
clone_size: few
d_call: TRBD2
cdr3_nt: TGCGCCAGCAGCGCGGCGGGACTAGCGGGATTGAGCTCCTACAATGAGCAGTTCTTC
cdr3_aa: CASSAAGLAGLSSYNEQFF

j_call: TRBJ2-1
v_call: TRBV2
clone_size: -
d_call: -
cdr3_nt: TGTGCCAGCAGTGCTCTAGCGTTCCTCGAGCAGTTCTTC
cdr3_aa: CASSALAFLEQFF

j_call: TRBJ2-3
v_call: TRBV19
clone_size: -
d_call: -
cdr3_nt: TGTGCCAGTAGTATAATTGGCGTGGGCCCTAGCACAGATACGCAGTATTTT
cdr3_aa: CASSIIGVGPSTDTQYF

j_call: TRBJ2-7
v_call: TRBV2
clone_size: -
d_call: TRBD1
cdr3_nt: TGTGCCAGCAGTGAAATACAGGGGAGCTCCTACGAGCAGTACTTC
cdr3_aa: CASSEIQGSSYEQYF

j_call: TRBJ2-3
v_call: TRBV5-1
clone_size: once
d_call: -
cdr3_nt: TGCGCCAGCAGCTTGAGGGGTGGGTTTGCGGATACGCAGTATTTT
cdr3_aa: CASSLRGGFADTQYF

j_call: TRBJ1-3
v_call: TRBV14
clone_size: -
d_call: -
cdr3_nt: TGTGCCAGCAGGTCTCAGGGGTCTGGAAACACCATATATTTT
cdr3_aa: CASRSQGSGNTIYF

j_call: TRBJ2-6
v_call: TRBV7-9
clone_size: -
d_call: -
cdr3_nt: TGTGCCAGCAGTACTTCAGGGGCCAACGTCCTGACTTTC
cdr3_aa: CASSTSGANVLTF

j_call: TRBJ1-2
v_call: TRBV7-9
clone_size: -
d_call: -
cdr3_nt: TGTGCCAGCAGCTTAGGACGCCGGGGGAATGGCTACACCTTC
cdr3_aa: CASSLGRRGNGYTF

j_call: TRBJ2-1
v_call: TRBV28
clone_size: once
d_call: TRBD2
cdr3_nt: TGTGCCAGCAACCTAGCGGACTACAATGAGCAGTTCTTC
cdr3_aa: CASNLADYNEQFF

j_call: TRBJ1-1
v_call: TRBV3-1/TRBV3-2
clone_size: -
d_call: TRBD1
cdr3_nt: TGTGCCAGCAGCCAAGCAAGACAGGGTAAGGTACTCACTGAAGCTTTCTTT
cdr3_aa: CASSQARQGKVLTEAFF

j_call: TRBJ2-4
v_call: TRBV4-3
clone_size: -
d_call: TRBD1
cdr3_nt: TGCGCCAGCAGCCAAGCGCCAGGGGGCGCGGCCAAAAACATTCAGTACTTC
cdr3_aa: CASSQAPGGAAKNIQYF

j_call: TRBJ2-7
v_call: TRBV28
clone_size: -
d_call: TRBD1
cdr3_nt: TGTGCCAGCAGTTGGGACAGGGTCTACGAGCAGTACTTC
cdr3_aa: CASSWDRVYEQYF

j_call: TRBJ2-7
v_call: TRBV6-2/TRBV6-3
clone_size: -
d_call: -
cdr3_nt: TGTGCCAGCAGCACGCCGGGACAGGGATTCAGCGGGAGGGCCGATACCAAGAAGCAGTACTTC
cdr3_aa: CASSTPGQGFSGRADTKKQYF

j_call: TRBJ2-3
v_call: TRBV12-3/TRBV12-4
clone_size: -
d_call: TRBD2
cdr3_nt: TGTGCCAGCCAGCGGGGCAGCACAGATACGCAGTATTTT
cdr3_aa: CASQRGSTDTQYF

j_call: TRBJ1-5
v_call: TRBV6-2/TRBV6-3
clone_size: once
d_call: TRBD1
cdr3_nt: TGTGCCAGCAGTTACACGAGGGACAGGGGCCGTCAGCCCCAGCATTTT
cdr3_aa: CASSYTRDRGRQPQHF

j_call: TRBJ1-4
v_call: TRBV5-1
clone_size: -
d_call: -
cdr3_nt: TGCGCCAGCAGCACTGCCGGGAGTGGGGGGGAAAAACTGTTTTTT
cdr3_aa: CASSTAGSGGEKLFF

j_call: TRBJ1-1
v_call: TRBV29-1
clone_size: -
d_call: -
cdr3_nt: TGCAGCGTGAATCGTCAGGGGCTGAACACTGAAGCTTTCTTT
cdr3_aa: CSVNRQGLNTEAFF

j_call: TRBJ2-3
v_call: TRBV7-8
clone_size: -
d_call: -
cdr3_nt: TGTGCCAGCAGCAATCGGGGGTCTAGCACAGATACGCAGTATTTT
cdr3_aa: CASSNRGSSTDTQYF

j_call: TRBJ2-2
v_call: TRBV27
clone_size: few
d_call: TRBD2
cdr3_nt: TGTGCCAGCAGTTCACTGTCTAGCGGGAGGGGAGAGGAGCTGTTTTTT
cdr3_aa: CASSSLSSGRGEELFF

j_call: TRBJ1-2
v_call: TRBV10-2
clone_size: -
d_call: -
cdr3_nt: TGCGCCAGCAGTTCCCGGTCTAACTATGGCTACACCTTC
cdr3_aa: CASSSRSNYGYTF

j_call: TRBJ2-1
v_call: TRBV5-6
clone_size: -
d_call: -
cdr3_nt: TGTGCCAGCTCCCGGGGGAGCTCCTACAATGAGCAGTTCTTC
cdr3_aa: CASSRGSSYNEQFF

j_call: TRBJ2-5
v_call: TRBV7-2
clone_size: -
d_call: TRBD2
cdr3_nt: TGTGCCAGCAGCTCCAGCGGGAGAGGGACCCAGTACTTC
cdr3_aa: CASSSSGRGTQYF

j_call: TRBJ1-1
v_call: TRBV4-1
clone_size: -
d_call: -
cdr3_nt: TGCGCCAGCAGCTCGGCAGGGCGGTGGAACACTGAAGCTTTCTTT
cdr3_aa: CASSSAGRWNTEAFF

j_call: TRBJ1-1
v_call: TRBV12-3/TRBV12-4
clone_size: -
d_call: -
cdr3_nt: TGTGCCAGCAGTCCCCGTTCAACAGAGAAAGCTTTCTTT
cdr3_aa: CASSPRSTEKAFF

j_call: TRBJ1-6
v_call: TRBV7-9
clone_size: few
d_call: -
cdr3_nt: TGTGCCAGCAGCTTCAGACGGGACTCGAATTCACCCCTCCACTTT
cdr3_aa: CASSFRRDSNSPLHF

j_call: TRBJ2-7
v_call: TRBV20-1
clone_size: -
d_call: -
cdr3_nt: TGCAGTGCTAGAGGCGTACGTGAGCAGTACTTC
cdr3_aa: CSARGVREQYF

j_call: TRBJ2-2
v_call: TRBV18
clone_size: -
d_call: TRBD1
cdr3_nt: TGTGCCAGCTCACCATCACAGGGGTGGACCGGGGAGCTGTTTTTT
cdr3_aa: CASSPSQGWTGELFF

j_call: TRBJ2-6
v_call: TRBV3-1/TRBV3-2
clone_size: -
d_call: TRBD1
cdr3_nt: TGTGCCAGCAGCCACAGACAGGGTATGGGGGCCAACGTCCTGACTTTC
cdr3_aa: CASSHRQGMGANVLTF

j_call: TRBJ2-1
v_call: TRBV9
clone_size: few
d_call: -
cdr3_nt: TGTGCCAGCAGCGTAGGGAGTAGCTCCTACAATGAGCAGTTCTTC
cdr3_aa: CASSVGSSSYNEQFF

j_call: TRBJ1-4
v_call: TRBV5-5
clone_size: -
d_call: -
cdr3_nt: TGTGCCAGCAGCTTCGAACAAAATGAAAAACTGTTTTTT
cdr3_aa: CASSFEQNEKLFF

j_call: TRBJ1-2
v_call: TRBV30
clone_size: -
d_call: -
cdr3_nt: TGTGCCTGGAGTATCCGCGACCGGGGGGGCTACACCTTC
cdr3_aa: CAWSIRDRGGYTF

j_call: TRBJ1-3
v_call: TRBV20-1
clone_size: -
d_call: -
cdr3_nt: TGCAGTGCTTCAGCTGGAAACACCATATATTTT
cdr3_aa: CSASAGNTIYF

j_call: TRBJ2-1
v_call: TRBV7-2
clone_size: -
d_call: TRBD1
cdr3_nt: TGTGCCAGCAGCTCCCAGGGGGCAGGTGAGCAGTTCTTC
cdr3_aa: CASSSQGAGEQFF

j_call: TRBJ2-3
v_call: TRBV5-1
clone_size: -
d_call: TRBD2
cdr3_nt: TGCGCCAGCAGCGCCGGGACTAGCGGGAGTGAGGTAGATACGCAGTATTTT
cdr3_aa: CASSAGTSGSEVDTQYF